The 14 T cell receptor beta chains given below trace back to one sample, sequenced in a study of shared clonotypes between healthy human individuals. Sequenced by immunoSEQ multiplex PCR; TCRdb stores in-frame clones only, minus some. The table lists approximately 2.4 million clones, 90% to 97% of them singletons. The sequencing sample was made of naive CD4+ T cells sorted from blood. This sample's subset: CD45RA+ positively selected. The receptors shown here come from a man aged 18 to 29 in good health.

The rearrangement links TRBV10-3 to TRBJ1-1; the D is unclear. Germline lookup yields CDR1 ENHRY and CDR2 SYGVKD. With 4 bases removed from V and 4 bases from J, the gap between germline ends came to 7 bases. The CDR3 has 12 amino acids. In DNA, the CDR3 is TGTGCCATCAGTGGTCGGTTCACTGAAGCTTTCTTT. Protein product: CAISGRFTEAFF.

This chain links TRBV30 with TRBJ2-3; D is tentatively TRBD1 or TRBD2 (5 bases each). The germline gives CDR1 GTSNPN, CDR2 SVGIG (reference sequence). This CDR3 contains 13 residues. V was shortened by 5 bases and J by 4 bases, with 13 bases between the two germline ends. CDR3 amino acids: CAWGGGGSDTQYF. The CDR3 coding sequence is TGTGCCTGGGGGGGTGGAGGTTCAGATACGCAGTATTTT.

The V call is TRBV29-1, the J call TRBJ2-1; 9 nucleotides agree with TRBD2. In germline, CDR1 is SQVTM, CDR2 ANQGSEA. This CDR3 has 13 residues. Trimming cost V 4 bases and J 6 bases; bases outside gene matches: 4. CDR3 in DNA: TGCAGCGTTGGCGGGAGGGGAATCAATGAGCAGTTCTTC. The encoded protein is CSVGGRGINEQFF.

V is TRBV28 and J is TRBJ1-4; D possibly corresponds to TRBD1 (6 bases). The CDR3 contains 14 residues. V lost 2 bases and J lost 8, with 12 bases in between. Germline V gene sequence: CDR1 MDHEN, CDR2 SYDVKM. The CDR3 DNA is TGTGCCAGCAGTTTAGGGGGCTCGGTAGAAAAACTGTTTTTT. As protein: CASSLGGSVEKLFF.

The gene calls are TRBV29-1 and TRBJ2-2; TRBD2 matches 10 bases. There are 15 residues in the CDR3. Per the germline V gene, CDR1 is SQVTM and CDR2 is ANQGSEA. V was pared by 7 bases and J by 2 bases, with 7 bases of the junction left unmatched. CDR3 sequence reads: CSGRLAGLNTGELFF. CDR3 bases: TGCAGCGGCCGACTAGCGGGCTTAAACACCGGGGAGCTGTTTTTT.

This clone appeared a single time. The chain links TRBV12-5 to TRBJ2-5; TRBD1 matches 8 bases. The CDR3 sequence is 14 residues long. V lost 2 bases and J lost 6; bases outside the gene matches: 5. Germline V lookup: CDR1 LGHNT, CDR2 FRNRAP. The chain's CDR3 is CASGLSGGVKTQYF. The CDR3 nucleotides read TGTGCTAGTGGTTTGTCAGGGGGCGTAAAGACCCAGTACTTC.

The chain recombines TRBV19 with TRBJ1-5, with TRBD1 matching 9 bases. The CDR3 runs to 17 residues. Germline CDR1 LNHDA, CDR2 SQIVND (reference sequence). V gave up 4 bases and J gave up 4 bases; unmatched junction bases: 11. For the CDR3, the DNA is TGTGCCAGTAGTACCCAAACAGGGGGCGGCGGGAATCAGCCCCAGCATTTT. As protein: CASSTQTGGGGNQPQHF.

With respect to this clone: The same CDR3 also results from other DNA sequences found in this sample. The CDR3 sequence is CASRLGQSYEQYF. The CDR3 nucleotides read TGTGCCAGTAGACTGGGGCAGTCCTACGAGCAGTACTTC. The rearrangement joins TRBV6-1 to TRBJ2-7, with D possibly being TRBD1 (5 bases). Germline assignment: CDR1 MNHNS and CDR2 SASEGT. This CDR3 region has 13 residues. V lost 9 bases to trimming and J lost 1 base, with 13 bases between them.

Note on this clone: At one boundary the junction diverges from the germline segment, which might be a read error. In the same sample, other DNA sequences code for this CDR3. V usage is TRBV5-6 and J usage is TRBJ2-7; D remains unclear. CDR1 and CDR2 (germline): SGHDT, YYEEEE. The CDR3 loop spans 12 amino acids. CDR3: CASSLGAYEQYF. The CDR3 DNA reads TGTGCCAGCAGTTTGGGTGCCTACGAGCAGTACTTC. The whole variable domain, remainder taken from reference TRBV5-6 and TRBJ2-7, is DAGVTQSPTHLIKTRGQQVTLRCSPKSGHDTVSWYQQALGQGPQFIFQYYEEEERQRGNFPDRFSGHQFPNYSSELNVNALLLGDSALYLCASSLGAYEQYFGPGTRLTVT.

The rearrangement links TRBV6-6 to TRBJ2-1, with D possibly being TRBD1 or TRBD2 (7 bases each). CDR1 is MNHNY and CDR2 is SVGAGI in the germline V gene (reference sequence). V lost 7 bases, J lost 7 bases, and 23 bases lay in between. This CDR3 region has 16 residues. The CDR3 loop reads CASTQPRGGGGNEQFF. CDR3 in DNA: TGTGCCAGCACCCAACCCAGGGGGGGCGGAGGGAATGAGCAGTTCTTC.

This clone occurred once. The rearrangement uses TRBV4-1 and TRBJ2-5; 9 nucleotides line up with TRBD1. The V gene's germline CDR1 is MGHRA and CDR2 YSYEKL. J lost 5 bases, V lost 4 bases, and 11 bases had no gene match. CDR3 length equals 16 residues. The CDR3 spells CASSPSGTGFLETQYF. CDR3 DNA: TGCGCCAGCAGCCCCTCCGGGACAGGGTTCTTGGAGACCCAGTACTTC.

The rearrangement uses TRBV28 and TRBJ1-2, with 7 bases fitting TRBD1. Trimming at V came to 7 bases and at J to 7 bases, leaving 12 bases not matched to a gene. CDR1 and CDR2 (germline): MDHEN, SYDVKM. This CDR3 has 14 amino acids. The CDR3 sequence is CASIPTDRVGGYTF. CDR3 DNA: TGTGCCAGCATCCCGACCGACAGGGTTGGTGGCTACACCTTC.

This clone occurred a few times. The V and J genes are TRBV14 and TRBJ1-1; D possibly corresponds to TRBD1 (6 bases). The V end lost 3 bases, the J end lost 1 base, and 15 bases lay between the germline ends. CDR1 is SGHDN, CDR2 FVKESK, per germline. This CDR3 spans 16 amino acids. The CDR3 loop reads CASSHPGEGRNTEAFF. CDR3 sequence (DNA): TGTGCCAGCAGCCATCCAGGGGAGGGGAGGAACACTGAAGCTTTCTTT.

The chain uses TRBV27 and TRBJ2-2; D not resolved. Looked up from germline, CDR1 is MNHEY and CDR2 is SMNVEV (reference sequence). V dropped 4 bases and J dropped 7 bases, with 7 bases sitting between them. CDR3 length: 12 residues. As DNA, the CDR3 is TGTGCCAGCAGTTCTGGTGGCGGGGAGCTGTTTTTT. It encodes CASSSGGGELFF.